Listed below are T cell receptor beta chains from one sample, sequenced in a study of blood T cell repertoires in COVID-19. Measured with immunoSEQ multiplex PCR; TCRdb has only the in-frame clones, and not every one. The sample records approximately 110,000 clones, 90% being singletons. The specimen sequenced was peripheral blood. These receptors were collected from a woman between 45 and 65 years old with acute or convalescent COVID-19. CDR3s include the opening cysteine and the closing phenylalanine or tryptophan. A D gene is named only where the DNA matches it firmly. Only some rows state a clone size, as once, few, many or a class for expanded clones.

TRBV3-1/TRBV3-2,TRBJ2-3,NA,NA,TGTGCCAGCAGCAACAGAGGGACAAAATATAGCACAGATACGCAGTATTTT,CASSNRGTKYSTDTQYF
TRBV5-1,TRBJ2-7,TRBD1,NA,TGCGCCAGCAGCTGGAACCCGACAGGGACACCTAGGGAGCAGTACTTC,CASSWNPTGTPREQYF
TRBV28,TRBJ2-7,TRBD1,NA,TGTGCCAGCAGTATCTGGACAGGGGACTACGAGCAGTACTTC,CASSIWTGDYEQYF
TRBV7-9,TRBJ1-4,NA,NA,TGTGCCAGCACCCCTGATGGGGGAGGGGTCGGTAATGAAAAACTGTTTTTT,CASTPDGGGVGNEKLFF
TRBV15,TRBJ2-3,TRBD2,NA,TGTGCCACCAGTCCGGGGGGGCTCACAGATACGCAGTATTTT,CATSPGGLTDTQYF
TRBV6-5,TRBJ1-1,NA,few,TGTGCCAGCAGTCTTCGGGGGAACACTGAAGCTTTCTTT,CASSLRGNTEAFF
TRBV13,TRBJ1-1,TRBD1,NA,TGTGCCAGCAGCTTAGCAGGGGGGACTGAAGCTTTCTTT,CASSLAGGTEAFF
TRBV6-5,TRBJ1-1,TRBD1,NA,TGTGCCAGCAGTTACTCGAAGAAACAGGGGAGCACTGAAGCTTTCTTT,CASSYSKKQGSTEAFF
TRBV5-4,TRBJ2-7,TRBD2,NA,TGTGCCAGCAGCTTGCGTGGTGGGAGGGTTAATTACGAGCAGTACTTC,CASSLRGGRVNYEQYF
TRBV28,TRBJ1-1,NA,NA,TGTGCCAGCAGTTTACTACGGCGGGACACTGAAGCTTTCTTT,CASSLLRRDTEAFF
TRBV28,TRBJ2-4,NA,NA,TGTGCCAGCAGTTTTGAGGGATCGGCCAAAAACATTCAGTACTTC,CASSFEGSAKNIQYF
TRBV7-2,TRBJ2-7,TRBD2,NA,TGTGCCAGCAGCTCTAGCGGACCATACGAGCAGTACTTC,CASSSSGPYEQYF
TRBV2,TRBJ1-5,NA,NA,TGTGCCAGCAGGCAAGAACAGGGATATCAGCCCCAGCATTTT,CASRQEQGYQPQHF
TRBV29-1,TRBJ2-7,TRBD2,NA,TGCAGCGTCGTTACGGGGGGGCGCGAGCAGTACTTC,CSVVTGGREQYF
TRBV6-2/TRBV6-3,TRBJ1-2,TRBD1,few,TGTGCCAGCAGTTACCCGGACAGGATCCTCTATGGCTACACCTTC,CASSYPDRILYGYTF
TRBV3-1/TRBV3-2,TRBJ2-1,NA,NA,TGTGCCAGCAGCCAAGATCCCGGGCAGGGAAGGAATGAGCAGTTCTTC,CASSQDPGQGRNEQFF
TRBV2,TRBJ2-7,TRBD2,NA,TGTGCCAGCAGTGATATGGGACTAGCGGGGTGGAGAAGCTCCTACGAGCAGTACTTC,CASSDMGLAGWRSSYEQYF
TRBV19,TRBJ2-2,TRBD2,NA,TGTGCCAGTAGTATTACTAGCGGGAGGCCCCTAACGAACACCGGGGAGCTGTTTTTT,CASSITSGRPLTNTGELFF
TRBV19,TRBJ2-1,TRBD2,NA,TGTGCCAGTAGTATAACTAGCGGGAGGACCAATGAGCAGTTCTTC,CASSITSGRTNEQFF
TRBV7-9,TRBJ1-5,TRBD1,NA,TGTGCCAGCAGCTTCGGGACAGGGGTCGGGAAAAAAAATCAGCCCCAGCATTTT,CASSFGTGVGKKNQPQHF
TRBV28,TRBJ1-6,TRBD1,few,TGTGCCAGCAGCGGACAGGGGGGACCTAATTCACCCCTCCACTTT,CASSGQGGPNSPLHF
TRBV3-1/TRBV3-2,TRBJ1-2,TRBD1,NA,TGTGCCAGCAGCCTCGGGACAGGGGTAGGCTACACCTTC,CASSLGTGVGYTF
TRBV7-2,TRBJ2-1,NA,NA,TGTGCCAGCAGCAAACTGAGGGCGAATGAGCAGTTCTTC,CASSKLRANEQFF
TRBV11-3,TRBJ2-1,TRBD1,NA,TGTGCCAGCAGCTTCGGTATTGGCCGGGGACAGGGTTTCAATGAGCAGTTCTTC,CASSFGIGRGQGFNEQFF
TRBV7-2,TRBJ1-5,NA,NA,TGTGCCAGCAGCTTACGCGTCGATCAGCCCCAGCATTTT,CASSLRVDQPQHF
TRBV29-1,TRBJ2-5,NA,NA,TGCAGCGTTGCGGGGATCCAAGAGACCCAGTACTTC,CSVAGIQETQYF
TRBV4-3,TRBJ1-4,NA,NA,TGCGCCAGCAGCATCTGGGGCCGGGACTCCGGGGACGATGAAAAACTGTTTTTT,CASSIWGRDSGDDEKLFF
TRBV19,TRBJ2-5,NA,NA,TGTGCCAGTAGTATTAGAGGTCTAGCAGGAGAGACCCAGTACTTC,CASSIRGLAGETQYF
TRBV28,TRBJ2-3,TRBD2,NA,TGTGCCAGCAGGCGTCCCCCTCTACTAGCGGGAAGGACAGATACGCAGTATTTT,CASRRPPLLAGRTDTQYF
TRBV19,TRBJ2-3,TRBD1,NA,TGTGCCAGTAGCCCGGGACAGGGCCTTATAAATACGCAGTATTTT,CASSPGQGLINTQYF
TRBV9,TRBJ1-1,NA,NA,TGTGCCAGCAGCGTAGCACAGACGAACACTGAAGCTTTCTTT,CASSVAQTNTEAFF
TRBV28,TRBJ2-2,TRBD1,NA,TGTGCCAGCAATTTCGCCGGACAGGGGCCGACCGGGGAGCTGTTTTTT,CASNFAGQGPTGELFF
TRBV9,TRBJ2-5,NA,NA,TGTGCCAGCAGCGTAGATATGGGGCCCCAAGAGACCCAGTACTTC,CASSVDMGPQETQYF
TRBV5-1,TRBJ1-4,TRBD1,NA,TGCGCCAGCAGCCACCGTGTAATGGGGACAGTCGGAACTAATGAAAAACTGTTTTTT,CASSHRVMGTVGTNEKLFF
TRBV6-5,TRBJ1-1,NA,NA,TGTGCCAGCAGACGGGACACGGACATGAACACTGAAGCTTTCTTT,CASRRDTDMNTEAFF
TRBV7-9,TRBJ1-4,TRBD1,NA,TGTGCCAGCAGCTTGTTCCTCTCCAACAGGGGTTCTAATGAAAAACTGTTTTTT,CASSLFLSNRGSNEKLFF
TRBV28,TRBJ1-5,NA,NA,TGTGCCAGCAGTTTTGCACAGGGCGGTTATAGCAATCAGCCCCAGCATTTT,CASSFAQGGYSNQPQHF
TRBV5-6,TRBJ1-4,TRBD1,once,TGTGCCAGCAGCTTGGTAGGGACAGGGGATTTCTTATCGGATGAAAAACTGTTTTTT,CASSLVGTGDFLSDEKLFF
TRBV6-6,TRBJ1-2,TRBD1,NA,TGTGCCAGCAGTTACTCAAGAACAGGGGACTATGGCTACACCTTC,CASSYSRTGDYGYTF
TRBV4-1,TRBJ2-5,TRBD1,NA,TGCGCCAGCAGCCAAGATCGGGGACAGGAGCCGTACCAAGAGACCCAGTACTTC,CASSQDRGQEPYQETQYF
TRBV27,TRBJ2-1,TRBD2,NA,TGTGCCAGCAGTTTATCGGGAGGGCTGGTCAATGAGCAGTTCTTC,CASSLSGGLVNEQFF
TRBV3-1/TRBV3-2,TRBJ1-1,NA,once,TGTGCCAGCAGCCGCTACTTGGGGAGGATGGACACTGAAGCTTTCTTT,CASSRYLGRMDTEAFF
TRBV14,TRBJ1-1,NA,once,TGTGCCAGCAGCCAAGGGGCGAACACTGAAGCTTTCTTT,CASSQGANTEAFF
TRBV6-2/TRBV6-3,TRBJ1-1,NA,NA,TGTGCCAGCAGTTACATCACCAGGGGAACCGCTGAAGCTTTCTTT,CASSYITRGTAEAFF
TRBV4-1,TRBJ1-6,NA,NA,TGCGCCAGCAGCCAAGATTTGAACTCTAATTCACCCCTCCACTTT,CASSQDLNSNSPLHF
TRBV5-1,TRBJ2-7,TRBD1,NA,TGCGCCAGCAGCGAGGGACAGGTGAGCTACGAGCAGTACTTC,CASSEGQVSYEQYF
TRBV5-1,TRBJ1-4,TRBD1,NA,TGCGCCAGCAGCGACACAGGGGGCGTCTCAGAAAAACTGTTTTTT,CASSDTGGVSEKLFF
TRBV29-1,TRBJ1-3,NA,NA,TGCAGCGGGACACGAGGTACTGACACCATATATTTT,CSGTRGTDTIYF
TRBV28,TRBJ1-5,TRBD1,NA,TGTGCCAGCAGTTCGACAGGGGCAGGTAATCAGCCCCAGCATTTT,CASSSTGAGNQPQHF
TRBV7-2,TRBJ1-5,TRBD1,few,TGTGCCAGCAGCACTCAGGGGGCGAATAGCAATCAGCCCCAGCATTTT,CASSTQGANSNQPQHF
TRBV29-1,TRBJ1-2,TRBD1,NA,TGCAGCGTACAGGGGGACTATGGCTACACCTTC,CSVQGDYGYTF
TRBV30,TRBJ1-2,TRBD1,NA,TGTGCCTGTAGACAGGGGAATAGGTATGGCTACACCTTC,CACRQGNRYGYTF
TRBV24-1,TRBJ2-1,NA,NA,TGTGCCACCAGTGATTACGCGTCAAGCTCCTACAATGAGCAGTTCTTC,CATSDYASSSYNEQFF
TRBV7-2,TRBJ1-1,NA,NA,TGTGCCAGCAGCTTCACTGCGGGGGTAAGGGATGAAGCTTTCTTT,CASSFTAGVRDEAFF
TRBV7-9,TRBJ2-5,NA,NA,TGTGCCAGCAGCTTAGTTCTCCGAGAGACCCAGTACTTC,CASSLVLRETQYF
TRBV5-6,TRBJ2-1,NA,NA,TGTGCCAGCAGCTCCAAGCCCGGGACTGGCCCCTCCTACGGTGAGCAGTTCTTC,CASSSKPGTGPSYGEQFF
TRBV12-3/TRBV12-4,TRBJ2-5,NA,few,TGTGCCAGCAGAGTAGGGGGTGAGACCCAGTACTTC,CASRVGGETQYF
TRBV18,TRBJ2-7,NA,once,TGTGCCAGCTCACCAGAGGACTCCATTCAATGGGAGCAGTACTTC,CASSPEDSIQWEQYF
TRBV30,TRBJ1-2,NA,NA,TGTGCCTGGACGAGGACAGCTAACTATGGCTACACCTTC,CAWTRTANYGYTF
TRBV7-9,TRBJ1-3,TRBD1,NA,TGTGCCAGCAGCTTAACCACAGGGGGCGGAGGAAACACCATATATTTT,CASSLTTGGGGNTIYF